The 32 T cell receptor beta chains given below trace back to one sample, sequenced in a study of T cells in women clearing cervical HPV infection. Using immunoSEQ multiplex PCR, the repertoire was profiled, and TCRdb retains in-frame clones only, with some absent. The sample includes tens of thousands of clones. The sample comprised blood buffy coat. The receptors were gathered from a woman between 18 and 70 years old with a cervical HPV16 infection that either progressed to CIN3+ or cleared (not recorded which).

Worth noting for this clone: Read data end 3 residues before the CDR3 end; the end is taken from the germline J gene. V usage is TRBV7-6 and J usage is TRBJ1-2; D possibly corresponds to TRBD1 (5 bases). This CDR3 comprises 15 residues. V gave up 1 base and J gave up 5 bases, with 14 bases separating them. The germline V gene has CDR1 SGHVS and CDR2 FNYEAQ. Partial CDR3 DNA: TGTGCCAGCAGCTTAGGGAACCAGGGTGCATATGGC. The encoded protein is CASSLGNQGAYG. The entire CDR3 reads CASSLGNQGAYGYTF. The complete variable domain, with remaining parts taken from reference TRBV7-6 and TRBJ1-2, reads GAGVSQSPRYKVTKRGQDVALRCDPISGHVSLYWYRQALGQGPEFLTYFNYEAQQDKSGLPNDRFSAERPEGSISTLTIQRTEQRDSAMYRCASSLGNQGAYGYTFGSGTRLTVV.

The part of the CDR3 DNA that was read is TGTGCCAGCAGCCCCGGGGGGTTCAGGGAAGAGACC. Encoded protein: CASSPGGFREET. The whole CDR3 protein is CASSPGGFREETQYF. The J gene is TRBJ2-5, the V gene TRBV7-9, with TRBD2 matching 7 bases. The CDR3 is cut off 3 residues early in the read; its end comes from the germline J gene. The V segment lost 5 bases and the J segment 3 bases; nucleotides outside the gene matches: 9. Germline CDR1 SEHNR, CDR2 FQNEAQ (reference sequence). This CDR3 comprises 15 residues.

Notes on this clone: The missing CDR3 end, 3 residues past where the read stops, is filled in from the germline J gene. The chain carries TRBV7-2 and TRBJ2-5; D is possibly TRBD2 (6 bases). The CDR3 has 14 amino acids. The germline gives CDR1 SGHTA, CDR2 FQGNSA. The ends were cut back, 5 bases at V and 2 bases at J, with 12 bases in the middle. CDR3: CASSQRRGQETQYF. The part of the CDR3 DNA that was read is TGTGCCAGCAGCCAAAGGAGGGGACAAGAGACC.

In terms of frequency, this clone is medium-sized. Read sequence stops 3 residues before the CDR3 end, and the germline J gene provides the missing end. The chain recombines TRBV18 with TRBJ1-3; tentatively, D is TRBD1 (6 bases). Germline V gene sequence: CDR1 KGHSH, CDR2 LQKENI. The V gene lost 4 bases and the J gene lost 4 bases, with 11 bases spanning the gap. The CDR3 runs to 14 residues. The part of the CDR3 DNA that was read is TGTGCCAGCTCACTACAGGGAGACGGAAACACC. Translated, it gives CASSLQGDGNT. From start to end, the CDR3 is CASSLQGDGNTIYF.

For this clone: Sequencing ends 3 residues short of the CDR3 end; the germline J gene provides the rest. The chain has TRBV19 and TRBJ1-1; D is possibly TRBD1 (5 bases). The CDR3 loop spans 14 amino acids. The germline V and J ends were trimmed by 4 bases and 2 bases, with 11 bases remaining between them. The germline CDR1 and CDR2 sequences are LNHDA and SQIVND (reference sequence). The sequenced part of the CDR3 DNA is TGTGCCAGTAGTAATCGACAGTCCAACACTGAA. Encoded protein: CASSNRQSNTE. The CDR3 reads in full as CASSNRQSNTEAFF. Complete variable domain (other parts from reference TRBV19 and TRBJ1-1): DGGITQSPKYLFRKEGQNVTLSCEQNLNHDAMYWYRQDPGQGLRLIYYSQIVNDFQKGDIAEGYSVSREKKESFPLTVTSAQKNPTAFYLCASSNRQSNTEAFFGQGTRLTVV.

Concerning this clone itself: Sequencing ends 3 residues short of the CDR3 end; the germline J gene provides the rest. The V gene is TRBV7-2, the J gene TRBJ2-3, with D maybe TRBD1 (6 bases). Germline CDR1 reads SGHTA; CDR2 reads FQGNSA. This CDR3 contains 12 residues. The CDR3 here is CASSKDRVTQYF. The covered CDR3 bases are TGTGCCAGCAGTAAGGACAGAGTAACG.

As for this clone: The read terminates 3 residues before the CDR3 end, so the remaining end is supplied by the germline J gene. This chain links TRBV6-2 or TRBV6-3 with TRBJ1-2; D is undetermined. The germline V and J ends were trimmed by 6 bases and 5 bases, with 7 bases remaining between them. The germline gives CDR1 MNHEY, CDR2 SVGEGT. The CDR3 length is 11 residues. The CDR3 bases that were read are TGTGCCAGCAGGCAGGAATATGGC. Its translation: CASRQEYG. In full, the CDR3 is CASRQEYGYTF.

Comments on this clone: The read gets to within 3 residues of the CDR3 end, and the germline J gene fills in the rest. The chain joins TRBV7-9 to TRBJ2-5, with TRBD2 as a possible D gene (6 bases). The CDR3 is 14 amino acids. V was shortened by 5 bases and J by 3 bases, with 13 bases between the two germline ends. In germline, CDR1 is SEHNR, CDR2 FQNEAQ (reference sequence). CDR3 sequence: CASSLHSSEETQYF. CDR3 bases read: TGTGCCAGCAGCCTCCATTCTAGCGAAGAGACC. The full variable domain, with the rest looked up from reference TRBV7-9 and TRBJ2-5, is DTGVSQNPRHKITKRGQNVTFRCDPISEHNRLYWYRQTLGQGPEFLTYFQNEAQLEKSRLLSDRFSAERPKGSFSTLEIQRTEQGDSAMYLCASSLHSSEETQYFGPGTRLLVL.

This clone is classed as medium-sized by frequency. Coverage ceases 3 residues before the CDR3 finishes, and the germline J gene fills in the end. V is TRBV20-1 and J is TRBJ1-1; 7 positions match TRBD1. Germline V lookup: CDR1 DFQATT, CDR2 SNEGSKA (reference sequence). Unmatched junction bases numbered 3, after V lost 3 bases and J lost 2 bases. The CDR3 sequence is 13 residues long. The covered CDR3 bases are TGCAGTGCTAGTTGGGACAGAAACACTGAA. Its translation is CSASWDRNTE. The full CDR3 protein reads CSASWDRNTEAFF.

Regarding this clone: The read terminates 3 residues before the CDR3 end, so the remaining end is supplied by the germline J gene. J is TRBJ2-4 and V is TRBV30; D may be TRBD1 (6 bases). In germline, CDR1 is GTSNPN, CDR2 SVGIG (reference sequence). CDR3 length equals 14 residues. This CDR3 reads CAYEPPGQIYGQYF. CDR3 bases read: TGTGCCTACGAACCCCCGGGACAAATCTATGGT.

In the case of this clone: Read coverage stops 3 residues before the CDR3 terminus; the germline J gene supplies the remainder. The chain links TRBV6-2 or TRBV6-3 to TRBJ1-2; unclear D gene. The CDR3 consists of 14 residues. The germline V and J ends were trimmed by 6 bases and 4 bases, with 15 bases remaining between them. Germline V CDR1 and CDR2: MNHEY, SVGEGT. Incomplete CDR3 DNA: TGTGCCAGCAGATCTGCTGAGCCTGGCTATGGC. It is translated as CASRSAEPGYG. The full CDR3 sequence reads CASRSAEPGYGYTF.

Note on this clone: The read stops 3 residues short of the end of the CDR3; the missing end is completed from the germline J gene. This chain uses TRBV5-5 with TRBJ2-1; 9 bases agree with TRBD1. CDR1 SGHKS and CDR2 YYEKEE come from the germline V gene (reference sequence). The ends lost 1 base at V and 6 bases at J; junction bases unmatched: 5. CDR3 length: 15 residues. CDR3 residues: CASSLWGQGGNEQFF. The sequenced part of the CDR3 DNA is TGTGCCAGCAGCTTGTGGGGACAGGGCGGCAATGAG.

Comment on this clone: Read coverage stops 3 residues before the CDR3 terminus; the germline J gene supplies the remainder. This chain links TRBV5-1 with TRBJ2-7; D possibly corresponds to TRBD1 (5 bases). This CDR3 spans 13 amino acids. The V gene lost 3 bases and the J gene lost 3 bases, with 10 bases spanning the gap. Germline V gene data show CDR1 as SGHRS and CDR2 as YFSETQ. CDR3 bases read: TGCGCCAGCAGCTCTCCAGGGTTCTACGAG. It translates to CASSSPGFYE. The whole CDR3 sequence is CASSSPGFYEQYF.

A remark on this clone: The CDR3 end lies 3 residues beyond the end of the read and is filled in from the germline J gene. V gene TRBV5-6 combines with J gene TRBJ1-2; TRBD1 aligns across 8 bases. In germline, CDR1 is SGHDT, CDR2 YYEEEE. This CDR3 region has 15 residues. The covered CDR3 bases are TGTGCCAGCAGCTTGGCCTCAGGGGGCGCTTGGGGC. Encoded protein: CASSLASGGAWG. The whole CDR3 is CASSLASGGAWGYTF. Using reference TRBV5-6 and TRBJ1-2 for the parts outside the CDR3, the full variable domain is DAGVTQSPTHLIKTRGQQVTLRCSPKSGHDTVSWYQQALGQGPQFIFQYYEEEERQRGNFPDRFSGHQFPNYSSELNVNALLLGDSALYLCASSLASGGAWGYTFGSGTRLTVV.

A word on this clone: The CDR3 goes on 3 residues after the read ends, and that part is filled in from the germline J gene. The chain links TRBV2 to TRBJ2-3; 11 bases are a match to TRBD1. J was trimmed by 2 bases and V by 5 bases; bases with no gene match: 6. CDR3 length: 16 amino acids. Germline-derived CDR1 and CDR2 are SNHLY and FYNNEI. The CDR3 region is CASSRWTGGFTDTQYF. CDR3 bases read: TGTGCCAGCAGTCGATGGACAGGGGGCTTCACAGATACG. The whole variable domain, filled in from reference TRBV2 and TRBJ2-3, reads EPEVTQTPSHQVTQMGQEVILRCVPISNHLYFYWYRQILGQKVEFLVSFYNNEISEKSEIFDDQFSVERPDGSNFTLKIRSTKLEDSAMYFCASSRWTGGFTDTQYFGPGTRLTVL.

A word on this clone: Read coverage stops 3 residues before the CDR3 terminus; the germline J gene supplies the remainder. The chain uses TRBV5-1 and TRBJ1-1; D may be TRBD1 (6 bases). Germline V CDR1 and CDR2: SGHRS, YFSETQ. Trimming stripped 2 bases from V and 6 bases from J, with 11 bases between. The CDR3 spans 13 residues. The covered CDR3 bases are TGCGCCAGCAGCTTCGCAGGGGAGCCTGAA. This encodes CASSFAGEPE. The complete CDR3 protein is CASSFAGEPEAFF.

CDR3 DNA (partial): TGTGCCAGCAGTTCTCTCACAGGGAGCTATGGC. Protein: CASSSLTGSYG. The whole CDR3 sequence is CASSSLTGSYGYTF. This chain links TRBV6-2 or TRBV6-3 with TRBJ1-2, with D possibly being TRBD1 (6 bases). The read halts 3 residues ahead of the CDR3 end, with the missing end drawn from the germline J gene. The V gene lost 4 bases and the J gene lost 4 bases, with 13 bases spanning the gap. The CDR3 runs 14 residues. Per germline, CDR1 MNHEY and CDR2 SVGEGT.

As for this clone: The read ends 3 residues before the CDR3 terminus; that terminus is restored from the germline J gene. The rearrangement joins TRBV5-1 to TRBJ1-2; 9 bases fit TRBD1. The CDR3 covers 15 residues. Germline assignment: CDR1 SGHRS and CDR2 YFSETQ. After removal of 5 bases from V and 6 bases from J, the junction contained 11 bases not matched to a gene. The CDR3: CASRVRDRVMDGYTF. The CDR3 DNA, read in part, is TGCGCCAGCAGGGTGAGGGACAGGGTAATGGATGGC.

This clone is called medium-sized (0.01 to 0.1%) based on its frequency. The sequence runs out 3 residues before the end of the CDR3; the remainder is reconstructed from the germline J gene. This rearrangement joins TRBV5-1 to TRBJ1-6; D is uncertain. The CDR3 extends over 17 amino acids. Between the trimmed V and J ends, which lost 0 bases and 0 bases, there was a span of 10 bases. Germline V gives CDR1 SGHRS, CDR2 YFSETQ. CDR3 DNA, as far as it was read: TGCGCCAGCAGCTTGGAGAGCATTTACTCCTATAATTCACCC. It encodes CASSLESIYSYNSP. The complete CDR3 reads CASSLESIYSYNSPLHF.

As for this clone: The read is 3 residues too short to cover the CDR3 end, so that end is filled in from the germline J gene. This sequence joins TRBV4-1 and TRBJ2-4; 11 bases match TRBD2. The germline V gene encodes CDR1 MGHRA and CDR2 YSYEKL. The CDR3 has 17 residues. The CDR3 is CASISLAGGGIQETQYF. CDR3 DNA, as far as it was read: TGCGCCAGCATTTCCCTAGCGGGGGGCGGGATACAAGAGACT.

On this clone itself: The CDR3 is cut off 3 residues early in the read; its end comes from the germline J gene. V is TRBV19 and J is TRBJ1-1; no reliable D call. Trimming shortened V by 3 bases and J by 3 bases, and 14 bases separated the two germline ends. The CDR3 has 15 residues. Germline loops: CDR1 LNHDA, CDR2 SQIVND (reference sequence). The CDR3 region is CASSIFSVRDTEAFF. The CDR3 bases that were read are TGTGCCAGTAGTATTTTCTCCGTCCGCGACACTGAA.

On this clone itself: The missing CDR3 end, 3 residues past where the read stops, is filled in from the germline J gene. The chain employs TRBV7-2 and TRBJ1-2, with 7 bases matching TRBD1. The CDR3 runs 13 residues. Per germline, CDR1 SGHTA and CDR2 FQGNSA. Trimming removed 3 bases from V and 4 bases from J; junction bases left unmatched: 2. The CDR3 here is CASSLDRPYGYTF. The CDR3 DNA, read in part, is TGTGCCAGCAGCTTGGACAGGCCCTATGGC.

To note about this clone: From the germline J gene comes the end of the CDR3, since the read stops 3 residues before it. The gene calls are TRBV20-1 and TRBJ2-3, with 16 bases that match TRBD2. The CDR3 sequence is 16 residues long. V lost 7 bases and J lost 4; bases outside the gene matches: 8. In germline, CDR1 is DFQATT, CDR2 SNEGSKA (reference sequence). CDR3: CSVPGLAGGQADTQYF. The part of the CDR3 DNA that was read is TGCAGTGTCCCGGGACTAGCGGGGGGGCAGGCAGATACG.

About this clone itself: The CDR3 goes on 3 residues after the read ends, and that part is filled in from the germline J gene. The rearrangement joins TRBV4-2 to TRBJ1-5; 11 bases agree with TRBD1. The germline V gene has CDR1 LGHNA and CDR2 YNFKEQ. This CDR3 contains 16 residues. J gave up 4 bases and V 3 bases, and 5 bases lay outside the gene matches. The DNA read from the CDR3 is TGTGCCAGCAGCCATGCTGGACAGGGGGCTAATCAGCCC. This translates into CASSHAGQGANQP. The whole CDR3 sequence is CASSHAGQGANQPQHF.

In terms of frequency, this clone is medium-sized (0.01 to 0.1%). Coverage ceases 3 residues before the CDR3 finishes, and the germline J gene fills in the end. The chain combines TRBV29-1 with TRBJ2-1; 13 nucleotides match TRBD2. Germline-derived CDR1 and CDR2 are SQVTM and ANQGSEA. The CDR3 totals 15 residues. J was trimmed by 7 bases and V by 5 bases; bases with no gene match: 8. CDR3 loop: CSVTTSGGIGNEQFF. The CDR3 bases that were read are TGCAGCGTTACGACTAGCGGGGGGATAGGAAATGAG.

As regards this clone: Read sequence stops 3 residues before the CDR3 end, and the germline J gene provides the missing end. The J gene is TRBJ1-2, the V gene TRBV18; a weak D match, TRBD1 (6 bases). Germline V gives CDR1 KGHSH, CDR2 LQKENI. The length of the CDR3 is 16 residues. The CDR3 bases that were read are TGTGCCAGCTCACCACCGGAGGGGGTAGGGACCTACGAC. Translating gives CASSPPEGVGTYD. The complete CDR3 protein is CASSPPEGVGTYDYTF. The whole variable domain, filled in from reference TRBV18 and TRBJ1-2, reads NAGVMQNPRHLVRRRGQEARLRCSPMKGHSHVYWYRQLPEEGLKFMVYLQKENIIDESGMPKERFSAEFPKEGPSILRIQQVVRGDSAAYFCASSPPEGVGTYDYTFGSGTRLTVV.

On this clone: One end of the junction does not line up with germline, which may come from a read error. The read ends 3 residues early relative to the CDR3; the germline J gene fills the gap. The same CDR3 also results from other DNA sequences found in this sample. This sequence joins TRBV10-3 and TRBJ1-3; D remains ambiguous. CDR3 length equals 15 residues. The germline V gene has CDR1 ENHRY and CDR2 SYGVKD. CDR3: CAISETDHSGNTIYF. The covered CDR3 bases are TGTGCCATCAGTGAAACAGACCACTCTGGAAACACT.

CDR3 loop: CASRRDSGYQPQHF. Incomplete CDR3 DNA: TGTGCCAGCAGGCGGGACAGCGGATATCAGCCC. The chain links TRBV5-8 to TRBJ1-5; TRBD1 matches at 7 bases. The read terminates 3 residues ahead of where the CDR3 ends, so the germline J gene completes it. Germline values: CDR1 SGHTS, CDR2 YDEGEE. With 5 bases clipped from V and 5 bases from J, the junction kept 7 bases outside the gene matches. The CDR3 contains 14 residues.

As for this clone: The read is 3 residues too short to cover the CDR3 end, so that end is filled in from the germline J gene. The chain is built from TRBV5-6 and TRBJ2-2; D is unresolved. Per germline, CDR1 SGHDT and CDR2 YYEEEE. The CDR3 is 13 amino acids. With 2 bases removed from V and 2 bases from J, the gap between germline ends came to 4 bases. CDR3 DNA, as far as it was read: TGTGCCAGCAGCTTCCCAAACACCGGGGAG. This encodes CASSFPNTGE. In full, the CDR3 reads CASSFPNTGELFF.

About this clone itself: The read gets to within 3 residues of the CDR3 end, and the germline J gene fills in the rest. The V call is TRBV7-9, the J call TRBJ1-1; TRBD1 is a possible D gene (5 bases). This CDR3 comprises 15 residues. Germline V CDR1 and CDR2: SEHNR, FQNEAQ (reference sequence). Trimming stripped 1 base from V and 3 bases from J, with 12 bases between. Here the CDR3 reads CASSLVMGRDTEAFF. CDR3 DNA, as far as it was read: TGTGCCAGCAGCTTAGTTATGGGGCGTGACACTGAA.

As concerns this clone: The read halts 3 residues ahead of the CDR3 end, with the missing end drawn from the germline J gene. This sequence joins TRBV11-3 and TRBJ2-5, with 11 bases that match TRBD1. The CDR3 runs 15 residues. Per the germline V gene, CDR1 is SGHNT and CDR2 is YENEEA. Trimming at V came to 4 bases and at J to 4 bases, leaving 5 bases not matched to a gene. The CDR3 bases that were read are TGTGCCAGCAGCTGGGGACAGGGGGGAGGAGAGACC. Translation: CASSWGQGGGET. The whole CDR3 protein is CASSWGQGGGETQYF.

A remark on this clone: The read halts 3 residues ahead of the CDR3 end, with the missing end drawn from the germline J gene. The chain employs TRBV20-1 and TRBJ2-5, with 12 bases aligning to TRBD2. The CDR3 contains 15 residues. Trimming at V came to 3 bases and at J to 4 bases, leaving 6 bases not matched to a gene. Germline V CDR1 and CDR2: DFQATT, SNEGSKA (reference sequence). The CDR3 sequence is CSASQLAGGTETQYF. The CDR3 bases that were read are TGCAGTGCTAGTCAGCTAGCGGGGGGGACAGAGACC.